This T cell receptor beta chain was observed in a study of identical twins (dated by TCRdb to the mid-2010s). General notes on the study: To test whether fetal clonotypes persist, this study deep-sequenced TCR alpha and beta repertoires from monozygotic twins, from unrelated adults of various ages, and from cord blood. To rule out contamination, the twin experiments were replicated at different times with different library preparation protocols. Broad study findings and their caveats: Abundant cord blood beta clonotypes carried fewer insertions; young adult naive repertoires showed a weaker similar trend, while memory repertoires showed none. Out-of-frame TCR alpha sharing in monozygotic twins was systematically underestimated by recombination models, whereas sharing between unrelated individuals was in agreement with the recombination models. Zero-insertion analyses could be partly confounded by invariant T cells such as MAIT and iNKT, although diverse VJ usage argued against such confounding for most clonotypes. Out-of-frame TCR alpha sequences shared between twins showed an excess of low generation-probability sequences compared with coincidental sharing between unrelated individuals. A weaker excess of twin sharing was found in beta out-of-frame sequences because the signal-to-noise ratio was lowered by fewer shared sequences. Because the same donors could not be followed over many years, the conclusions relied on cross-sectional statistical analysis.

Library prep was done by 5' RACE. TCRdb names Illumina HiSeq 2000 as the instrument used. Template switching added a universal primer binding site, and the final cDNA carried a unique molecular identifier that allowed TCR cDNA molecules to be counted accurately. Specific primers in the conserved constant-segment region were used to synthesize first-strand cDNA for the TCR alpha and beta chains. To control for contamination, every cDNA library was double barcoded, receiving both a SMART-Mk sample barcode and Illumina barcodes. TruSeq adapter sequences, together with Illumina sample barcodes, were added in two successive PCR steps. The Illumina HiSeq platform was used with custom primers to sequence TCR alpha and beta cDNA libraries. As for the authors' bioinformatics: MiGEC was used to process raw reads and extract unique molecular identifiers, and MiXCR was used to find CDR3 positions. For each individual, recombination models were inferred using an EM algorithm with the repgenHMM and IGoR tools. Shared clonotypes were analyzed with the tcR package in R, and sharing was normalized by the product of cloneset sizes. To study raw recombination free of thymic and clonal selection effects, out-of-frame nonproductive sequences were analyzed. TCRdb redid the processing of the public reads, applying fastp at Q25 and MiXCR, and retained in-frame beta chains. All rows with the same CDR3 protein become a single entry with the most common DNA and genes. The authors' filters were not applied to this entry. The sample table records 400,000 to 550,000 distinct CDR3 sequences; 24% of these occur just once. 2.9% of the sample goes to the ten largest clones.

Only healthy Caucasian donors were included. The twin cohort consisted of three pairs of female monozygotic twins, all aged roughly 18 to 30 years. Positive isolation kits from Invitrogen were used to isolate the CD4+ and CD8+ T cell populations. As for this clonotype: The clone's antigen remains unknown. Qualities for individual bases were not recorded, and no much larger clone is one base off.

CDR1 and CDR2, per the germline V gene, are SGHRS and YFSETQ. The CDR3 starts with the cysteine, ends with the phenylalanine, and has 14 residues. Just CDR3 DNA is preserved here, 42 bases in frame from base 1. V gives up 0 bases and J gives up 4 bases, and the segment between their germline ends measures 7 bases. Separately, the same data were catalogued under a study of T cells expressing NK-cell markers. The second paper further reports: Three sorted T-cell subsets (CD3+CD56+NKG2C+, CD3+CD56+NKG2C- and CD3+CD56-NKG2C+) from under 10 donors had their TCR beta-chain repertoires profiled. Of the eight sequenced donors, seven were found to be HCMV-seropositive and one was found to be HCMV-seronegative. To restrict sorting to alphabetaTCR-expressing T cells, an anti-gammadeltaTCR antibody was added in several experiments. In roughly 6 donors, the dominant CD3+CD56+NKG2C+ clonotypes were found to rank among the top 10 CD8+ clonotypes and to make up about 1.0-7.0% of CD8+ T cells. Those dominant clonotypes were again the most abundant among CD3+CD56-NKG2C+ cells in several donors, at roughly 25-60.1%. Whether the expanded NKG2C-expressing T cell clones were specific for HCMV antigens remained unclear. The study sequenced eight donors, all healthy volunteers chosen at random: three men and five women. HCMV serostatus was determined by detecting HCMV-specific IgG in serum with a commercial ELISA kit. Reads were demultiplexed and grouped by UMI with MIGEC, and clonotypes were assembled and quantified with MiTCR. To remove erroneous sequences, TCR cDNA sequences were retained only when supported by two or more reads. The tcR package was used for downstream repertoire analysis, with clonotypes matched between fractions based on CDR3 nucleotide sequence plus V segment. Antigen specificity was annotated against VDJdb with VDJmatch, allowing one amino acid substitution in CDR3.

The sample was CD4+ T cells sorted from blood. The sequence derives from a woman under 30 in good health. This chain joins TRBV5-1 to TRBJ2-2; TRBD2 is a possible D gene, resting on 5 matching bases. CDR3 region: CASSLGLLTGELFF. The bases read TGCGCCAGCAGCTTGGGACTACTCACCGGGGAGCTGTTTTTT.